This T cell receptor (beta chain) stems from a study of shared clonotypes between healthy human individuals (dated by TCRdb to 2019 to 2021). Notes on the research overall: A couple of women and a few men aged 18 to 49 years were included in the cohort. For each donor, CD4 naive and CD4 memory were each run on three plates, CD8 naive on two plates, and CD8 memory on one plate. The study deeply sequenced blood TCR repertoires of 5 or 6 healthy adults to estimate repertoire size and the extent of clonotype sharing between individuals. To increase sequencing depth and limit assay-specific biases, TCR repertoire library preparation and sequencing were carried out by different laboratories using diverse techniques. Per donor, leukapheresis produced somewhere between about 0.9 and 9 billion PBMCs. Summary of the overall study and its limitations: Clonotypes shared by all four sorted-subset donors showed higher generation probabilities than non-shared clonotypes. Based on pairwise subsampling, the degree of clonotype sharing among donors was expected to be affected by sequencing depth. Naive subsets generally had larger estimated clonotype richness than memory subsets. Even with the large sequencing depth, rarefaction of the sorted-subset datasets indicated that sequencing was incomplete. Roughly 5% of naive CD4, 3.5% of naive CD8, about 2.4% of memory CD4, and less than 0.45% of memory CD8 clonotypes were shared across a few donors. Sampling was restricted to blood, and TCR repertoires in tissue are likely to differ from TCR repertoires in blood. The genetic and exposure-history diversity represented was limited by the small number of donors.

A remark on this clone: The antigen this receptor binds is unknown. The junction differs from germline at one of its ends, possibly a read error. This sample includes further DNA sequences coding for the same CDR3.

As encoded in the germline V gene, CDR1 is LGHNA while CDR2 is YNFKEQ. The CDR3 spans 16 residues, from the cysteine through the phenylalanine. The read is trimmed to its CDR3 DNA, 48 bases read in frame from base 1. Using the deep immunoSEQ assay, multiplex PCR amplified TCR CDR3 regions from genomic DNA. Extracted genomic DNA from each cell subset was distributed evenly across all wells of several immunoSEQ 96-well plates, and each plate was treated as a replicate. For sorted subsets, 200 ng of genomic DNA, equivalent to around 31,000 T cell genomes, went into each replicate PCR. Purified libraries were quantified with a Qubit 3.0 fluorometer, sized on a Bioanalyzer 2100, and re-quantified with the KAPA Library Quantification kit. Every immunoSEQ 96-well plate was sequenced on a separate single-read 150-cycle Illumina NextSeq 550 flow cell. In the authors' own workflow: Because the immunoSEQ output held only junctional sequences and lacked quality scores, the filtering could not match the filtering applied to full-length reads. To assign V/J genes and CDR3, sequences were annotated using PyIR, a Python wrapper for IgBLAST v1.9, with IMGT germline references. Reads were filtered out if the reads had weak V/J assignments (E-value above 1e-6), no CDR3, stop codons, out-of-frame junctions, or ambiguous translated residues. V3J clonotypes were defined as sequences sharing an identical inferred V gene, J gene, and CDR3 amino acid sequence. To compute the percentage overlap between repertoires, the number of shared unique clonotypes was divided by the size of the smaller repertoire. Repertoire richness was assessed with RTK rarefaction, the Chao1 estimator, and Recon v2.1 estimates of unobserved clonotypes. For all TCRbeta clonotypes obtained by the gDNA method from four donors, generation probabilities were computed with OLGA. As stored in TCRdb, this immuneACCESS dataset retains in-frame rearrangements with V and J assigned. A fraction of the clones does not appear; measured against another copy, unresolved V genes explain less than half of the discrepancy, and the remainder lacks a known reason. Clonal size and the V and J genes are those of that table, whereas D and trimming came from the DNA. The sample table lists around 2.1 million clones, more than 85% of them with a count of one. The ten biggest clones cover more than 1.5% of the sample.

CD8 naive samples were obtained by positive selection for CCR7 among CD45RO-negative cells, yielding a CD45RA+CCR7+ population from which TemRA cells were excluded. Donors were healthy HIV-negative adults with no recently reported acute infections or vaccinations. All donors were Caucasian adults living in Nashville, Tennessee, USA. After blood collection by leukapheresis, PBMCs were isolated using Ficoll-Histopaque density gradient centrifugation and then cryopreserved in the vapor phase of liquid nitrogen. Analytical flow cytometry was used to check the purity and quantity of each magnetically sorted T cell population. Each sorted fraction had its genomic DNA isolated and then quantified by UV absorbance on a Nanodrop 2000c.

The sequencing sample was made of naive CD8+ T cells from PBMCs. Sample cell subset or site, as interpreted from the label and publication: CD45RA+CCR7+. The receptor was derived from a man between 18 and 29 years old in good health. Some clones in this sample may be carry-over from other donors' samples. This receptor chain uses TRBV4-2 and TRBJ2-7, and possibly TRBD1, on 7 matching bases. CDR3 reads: CASSPGVEGAPYEQYF. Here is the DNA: TGTGCCAGCAGCCCAGGGGTGGAGGGGGCTCCTTACGAGCAGTATTTC.